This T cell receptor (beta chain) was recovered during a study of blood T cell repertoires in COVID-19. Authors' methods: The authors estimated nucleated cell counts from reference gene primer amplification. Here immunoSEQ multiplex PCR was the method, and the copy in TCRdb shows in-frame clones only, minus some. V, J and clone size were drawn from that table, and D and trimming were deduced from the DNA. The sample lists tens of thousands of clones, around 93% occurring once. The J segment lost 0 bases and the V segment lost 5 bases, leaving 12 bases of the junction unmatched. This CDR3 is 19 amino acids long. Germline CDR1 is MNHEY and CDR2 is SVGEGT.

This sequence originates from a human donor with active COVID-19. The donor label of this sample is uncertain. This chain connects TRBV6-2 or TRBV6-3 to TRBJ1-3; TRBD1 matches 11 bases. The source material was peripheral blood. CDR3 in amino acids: CASSQLWTGGFYSGNTIYF. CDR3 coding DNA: TGTGCCAGCAGTCAACTCTGGACAGGGGGCTTCTACTCTGGAAACACCATATATTTT.